The 12 T cell receptor beta chains given below trace back to one sample, sequenced in a study of cytomegalovirus exposure and HLA in healthy donors. PCR amplification relied on 60 Vbeta primers (plus 13 Jbeta primers). This table comes from immunoSEQ multiplex PCR, and its TCRdb copy is limited to in-frame clones, with some not included. The profile shows around 140,000 clones, 70% of them singletons. Sequencing was done on a sample of PBMCs. The receptors here all came from a woman aged 55-70 years in good health and CMV-seropositive.

The genes are TRBV28 and TRBJ1-1, with D unclear. Germline V gene data show CDR1 as MDHEN and CDR2 as SYDVKM. With 5 bases removed from V and 1 base from J, the gap between germline ends came to 8 bases. The CDR3 contains 13 residues. CDR3: CASSRQANTEAFF. For the CDR3, the DNA is TGTGCCAGCAGTCGGCAGGCGAACACTGAAGCTTTCTTT.

This rearrangement joins TRBV6-6 to TRBJ2-3; the D gene is possibly TRBD2 (5 bases). The CDR3 sequence is 15 residues long. In germline, CDR1 is MNHNY, CDR2 SVGAGI (reference sequence). The V gene lost 2 bases and the J gene lost 4 bases, with 13 bases spanning the gap. CDR3 amino acids: CASSYLTPSSDTQYF. The CDR3 DNA sequence: TGTGCCAGCAGTTACCTGACCCCTAGCTCAGATACGCAGTATTTT.

The genes are TRBV9 and TRBJ2-7; 7 bases line up with TRBD1. With 0 bases clipped from V and 0 bases from J, the junction kept 3 bases outside the gene matches. This CDR3 is 15 amino acids long. CDR1 SGDLS and CDR2 YYNGEE come from the germline V gene. The CDR3 coding sequence is TGTGCCAGCAGCGTAGCAGGGGACAGCTCCTACGAGCAGTACTTC. This gives the protein CASSVAGDSSYEQYF.

The CDR3 spells CASSQRLGTRNTEAFF. For the CDR3, the DNA is TGTGCCAGCAGCCAACGGCTTGGGACACGCAACACTGAAGCTTTCTTT. The V gene is TRBV5-6, the J gene TRBJ1-1, with D perhaps matching TRBD1 (6 bases). The CDR3 contains 16 residues. V lost 4 bases to trimming and J lost 2 bases, with 18 bases between them. CDR1 and CDR2 (germline): SGHDT, YYEEEE.

CDR3 nucleotide sequence: TGCGCCAGCAGACTAGCGGCTAGCACAGATACGCAGTATTTT. It codes for CASRLAASTDTQYF. The chain carries TRBV5-1 and TRBJ2-3, with 8 positions matching TRBD2. The CDR3 contains 14 residues. V was pared by 5 bases and J by 0 bases, with 2 bases of the junction left unmatched. Germline V CDR1 and CDR2: SGHRS, YFSETQ.

The chain has TRBV7-2 and TRBJ1-1; TRBD1 matches at 9 bases. Germline lookup yields CDR1 SGHTA and CDR2 FQGNSA. CDR3 length: 16 residues. The V and J ends lost 0 bases and 5 bases, in that order; junction bases with no gene match: 7. The CDR3 DNA follows: TGTGCCAGCAGCTTAGCCTATGGGACAGGGAGGACTGAAGCTTTCTTT. It codes for CASSLAYGTGRTEAFF.

The chain recombines TRBV25-1 with TRBJ1-5; D is unresolved. Deletions cut 5 bases from V and 8 bases from J, with 13 bases between. Germline CDR1 MGHDK, CDR2 SYGVNS. This CDR3 is 13 amino acids long. CDR3 bases: TGTGCCAGCAGTCCACCCCTCGGGGAGCCCCAGCATTTT. Amino acids: CASSPPLGEPQHF.

The chain combines TRBV28 with TRBJ1-2; D uncertain. The CDR3 spans 14 residues. CDR1 is MDHEN and CDR2 is SYDVKM in the germline V gene. Trimming cost V 10 bases and J 1 base, with 16 bases left between them. This CDR3 reads CAIQVSGINYGYTF. The CDR3 nucleotides read TGTGCCATCCAGGTCAGCGGGATTAACTATGGCTACACCTTC.

J is TRBJ2-1 and V is TRBV14, with D unclear. Germline V gives CDR1 SGHDN, CDR2 FVKESK. This CDR3 has 15 residues. V lost 4 bases and J lost 8, with 18 bases in between. The CDR3 protein is CASSPQRSLGDEQFF. The CDR3 nucleotides read TGTGCCAGCAGCCCCCAAAGGTCCCTAGGAGATGAGCAGTTCTTC. Complete variable domain (other parts from reference TRBV14 and TRBJ2-1): EAGVTQFPSHSVIEKGQTVTLRCDPISGHDNLYWYRRVMGKEIKFLLHFVKESKQDESGMPNNRFLAERTGGTYSTLKVQPAELEDSGVYFCASSPQRSLGDEQFFGPGTRLTVL.

The rearrangement uses TRBV2 and TRBJ2-1; D ambiguous. This CDR3 has 15 residues. Germline V gene sequence: CDR1 SNHLY, CDR2 FYNNEI. V was shortened by 6 bases and J by 2 bases, with 14 bases between the two germline ends. This CDR3 reads CASRWSGVTYNEQFF. For the CDR3, the DNA is TGTGCCAGCAGGTGGAGTGGAGTTACCTACAATGAGCAGTTCTTC.

CDR3 region: CASSARAYEQYF. CDR3 DNA: TGTGCCAGCAGTGCCAGGGCCTACGAGCAGTACTTC. V gene TRBV6-1 combines with J gene TRBJ2-7, with D possibly being TRBD1 (5 bases). V was shortened by 4 bases and J by 2 bases, with 6 bases between the two germline ends. The CDR3 has 12 residues. The germline V gene has CDR1 MNHNS and CDR2 SASEGT.

The chain couples TRBV4-1 to TRBJ2-1, with a tentative D call TRBD1 (5 bases). The CDR3 has 15 residues. CDR1 is MGHRA, CDR2 YSYEKL, per germline. V gave up 4 bases and J gave up 8 bases, with 18 bases separating them. The chain's CDR3 is CASSRPQGVPHEQFF. CDR3 nucleotides: TGCGCCAGCAGCCGCCCCCAAGGGGTCCCACATGAGCAGTTCTTC.